This TCR beta chain was recorded in a study of CD8+CD57+ T cells in acquired aplastic anemia (dated by TCRdb to 2016 to 2019). Regarding the research as a whole: Extracted DNA from sorted CD4+ and CD8+ cells averaged approximately 3 ug, ranging from roughly 0.17 to 27.4 ug. CD8+CD57+ expansion was defined as a frequency above the mean frequency observed in healthy subjects.

Broader findings and caveats from the paper: Patients and healthy controls showed no significant difference in CD8+ Simpson's diversity (P=0.060). Around 31 CD8+ CDR3 sequences were shared between patients and controls but appeared highly expressed in patients and within their immunodominant clones.

Genomic DNA was used as template for profiling of TCR beta VDJ combinations and CDR3 sequences. An Illumina HiSeq 2000 was the platform used for TCR repertoire sequencing. Concerning the study's data processing: Repertoires were assessed using TRBV/TRBJ rearrangement plots, CDR3 size and DJ length profiles, and Simpson's diversity index. The most abundant DNA sequence in the deep sequencing data was taken as the immunodominant clone. CDR3 amino acid sequences were checked for sharing across subjects and were also compared against the VDJdb database and published repertoires. TCRdb passed the public sequencing reads through fastp at Q25 and MiXCR, retaining productive beta sequences. Every entry covers one CDR3 protein and lists the most common genes and DNA from its rows. The V and J calls here are based on TCRdb, not the publication. The sample records fewer than 250,000 distinct CDR3 sequences, roughly half of which are singletons. The ten largest clones represent about 8.3% of the sample.

Trimming accounts for 3 bases at V and 8 bases at J, while the number of junction bases matched to no gene is 8. The cysteine opens and the phenylalanine closes a CDR3 of 15 amino acids. The DNA shown is the 45-base CDR3, in frame from base 1. CDR1 SGHTA and CDR2 FQGNSA were looked up in the germline V gene. Flow cytometry had shown CD8+CD57+ cell expansion in the patients selected for sequencing. Every patient had a diagnosis of severe acquired aplastic anemia based on International Study of Aplastic Anemia and Agranulocytosis and Camitta criteria. No therapy had been received by the patients at the time of blood sampling. In the study, sorted CD4+ and CD8+ blood T cells from patients with severe aplastic anemia and from healthy subjects underwent deep sequencing of TCR repertoires. Patients were enrolled under clinicaltrials.gov protocols 00001620, 01623167, 00001397, 00071045, 00081523 and 00961064 in the USA. Ficoll-Paque density gradient centrifugation was used to isolate peripheral blood mononuclear cells. Before DNA was extracted, CD4+ and CD8+ T cells were sorted using either FACS or magnetic beads.

A remark on this clonotype: No antigen is known for it. No per-base quality is available; no much larger clone lies one base away.

The V gene is TRBV7-2 and the J gene is TRBJ2-1; the junction holds 9 bases that match TRBD2. The origin of this receptor is a human donor with aplastic anemia. Sample: sorted CD4+, CD8+, or CD8+CD57+ T cells (not recorded which) from PBMCs. DNA sequence: TGTGCCAGCAGCTTGGGCGGGGGGGGGTGGGATGAGCAGTTCTTC. Its product reads: CASSLGGGGWDEQFF.